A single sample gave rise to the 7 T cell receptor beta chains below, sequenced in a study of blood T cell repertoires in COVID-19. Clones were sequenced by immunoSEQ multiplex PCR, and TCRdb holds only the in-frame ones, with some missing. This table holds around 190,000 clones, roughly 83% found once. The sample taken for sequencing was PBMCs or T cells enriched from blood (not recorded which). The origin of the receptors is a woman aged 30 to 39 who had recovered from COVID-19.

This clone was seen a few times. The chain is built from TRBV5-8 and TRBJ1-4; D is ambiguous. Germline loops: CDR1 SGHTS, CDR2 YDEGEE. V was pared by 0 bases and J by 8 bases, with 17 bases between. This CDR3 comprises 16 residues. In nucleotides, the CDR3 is TGTGCCAGCAGCTTGGAAGCGAGGGCCGAATGGGAAAAACTGTTTTTT. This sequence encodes CASSLEARAEWEKLFF.

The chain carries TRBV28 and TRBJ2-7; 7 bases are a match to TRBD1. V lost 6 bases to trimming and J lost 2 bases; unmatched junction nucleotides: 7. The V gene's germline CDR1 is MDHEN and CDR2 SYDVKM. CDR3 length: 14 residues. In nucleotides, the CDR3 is TGTGCCAGCAGACGACAGGGACAGACCTACGAGCAGTACGTC. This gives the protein CASRRQGQTYEQYV.

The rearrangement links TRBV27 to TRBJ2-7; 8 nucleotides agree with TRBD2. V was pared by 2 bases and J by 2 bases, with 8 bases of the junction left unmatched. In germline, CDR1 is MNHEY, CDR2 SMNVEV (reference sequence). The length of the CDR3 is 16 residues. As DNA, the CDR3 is TGTGCCAGCAGTTTAAGCGGGGGCTGGGGTCCCTACGAGCAGTACGTC. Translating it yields CASSLSGGWGPYEQYV.

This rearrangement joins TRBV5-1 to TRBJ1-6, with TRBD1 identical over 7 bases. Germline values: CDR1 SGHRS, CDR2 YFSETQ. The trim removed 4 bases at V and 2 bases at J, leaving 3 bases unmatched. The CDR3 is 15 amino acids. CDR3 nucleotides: TGCGCCAGCAGCAGTGACAGGGCCTATAATTCACCCCTCCACTTT. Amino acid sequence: CASSSDRAYNSPLHF.

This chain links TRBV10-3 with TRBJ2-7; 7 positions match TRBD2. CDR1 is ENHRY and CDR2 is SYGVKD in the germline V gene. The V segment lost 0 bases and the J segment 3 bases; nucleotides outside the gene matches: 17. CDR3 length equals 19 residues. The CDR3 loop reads CAISESQRLAANKIYEQYV. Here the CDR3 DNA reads TGTGCCATCAGTGAGTCACAAAGGCTAGCGGCAAATAAAATCTACGAGCAGTACGTC.

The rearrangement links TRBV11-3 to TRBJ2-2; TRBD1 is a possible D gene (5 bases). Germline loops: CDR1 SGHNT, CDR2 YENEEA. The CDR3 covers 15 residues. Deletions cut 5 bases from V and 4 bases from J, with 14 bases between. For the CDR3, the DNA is TGTGCCAGCAGCAAATTAGGGGTGTCCACCGGGGAGCTGTTTTTT. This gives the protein CASSKLGVSTGELFF.

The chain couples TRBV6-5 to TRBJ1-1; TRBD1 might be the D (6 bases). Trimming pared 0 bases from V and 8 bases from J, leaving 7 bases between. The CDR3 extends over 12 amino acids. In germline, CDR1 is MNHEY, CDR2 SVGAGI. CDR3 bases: TGTGCCAGCAGTTACTCCACAGGGGAAGCTTTCTTT. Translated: CASSYSTGEAFF.